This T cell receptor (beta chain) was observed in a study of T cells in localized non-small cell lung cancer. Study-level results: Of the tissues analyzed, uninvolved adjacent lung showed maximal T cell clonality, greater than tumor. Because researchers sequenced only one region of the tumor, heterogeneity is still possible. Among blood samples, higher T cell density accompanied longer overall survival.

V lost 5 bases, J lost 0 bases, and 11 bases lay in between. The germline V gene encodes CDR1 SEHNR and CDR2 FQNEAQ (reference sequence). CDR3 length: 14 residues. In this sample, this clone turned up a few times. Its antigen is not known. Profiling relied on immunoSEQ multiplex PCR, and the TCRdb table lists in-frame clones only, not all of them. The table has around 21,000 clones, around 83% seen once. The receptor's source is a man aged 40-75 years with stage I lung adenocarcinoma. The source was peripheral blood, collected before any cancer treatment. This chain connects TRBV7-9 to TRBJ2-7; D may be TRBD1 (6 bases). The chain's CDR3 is CASSPRQDSYEQYF. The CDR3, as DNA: TGTGCCAGCAGCCCCCGACAGGACTCCTACGAGCAGTACTTC. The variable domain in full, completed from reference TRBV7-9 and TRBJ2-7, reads DTGVSQNPRHKITKRGQNVTFRCDPISEHNRLYWYRQTLGQGPEFLTYFQNEAQLEKSRLLSDRFSAERPKGSFSTLEIQRTEQGDSAMYLCASSPRQDSYEQYFGPGTRLTVT.